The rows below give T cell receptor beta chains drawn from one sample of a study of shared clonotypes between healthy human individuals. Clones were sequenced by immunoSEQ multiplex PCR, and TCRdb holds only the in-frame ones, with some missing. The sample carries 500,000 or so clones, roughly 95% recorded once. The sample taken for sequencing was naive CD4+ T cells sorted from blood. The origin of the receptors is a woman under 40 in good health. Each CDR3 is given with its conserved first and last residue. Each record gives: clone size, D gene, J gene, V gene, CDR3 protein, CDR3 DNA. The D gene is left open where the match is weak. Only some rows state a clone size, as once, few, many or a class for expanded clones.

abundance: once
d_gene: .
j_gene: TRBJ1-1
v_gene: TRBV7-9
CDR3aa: CASSFQGMSDTEAFF
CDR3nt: TGTGCCAGCAGCTTTCAGGGGATGAGTGACACTGAAGCTTTCTTT

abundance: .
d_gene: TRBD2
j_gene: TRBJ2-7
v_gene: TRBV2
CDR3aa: CASRFPGLAGEDEQYF
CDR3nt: TGTGCCAGCAGATTTCCGGGACTAGCGGGAGAGGACGAGCAGTACTTC

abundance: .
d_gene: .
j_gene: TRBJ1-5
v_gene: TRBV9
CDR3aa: CASSVGENQPQHF
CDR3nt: TGTGCCAGCAGCGTAGGAGAAAATCAGCCCCAGCATTTT

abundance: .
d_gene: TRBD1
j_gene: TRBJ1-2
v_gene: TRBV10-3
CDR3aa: CAITGQVGYGYTF
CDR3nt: TGTGCCATCACCGGACAGGTGGGCTATGGCTACACCTTC

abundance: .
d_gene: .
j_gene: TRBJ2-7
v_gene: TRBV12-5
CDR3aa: CASGVTGYEQYF
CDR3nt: TGTGCTAGTGGGGTGACGGGGTACGAGCAGTACTTC

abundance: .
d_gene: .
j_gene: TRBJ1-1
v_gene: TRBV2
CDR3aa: CAGHRATEAFF
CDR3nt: TGTGCCGGTCACAGGGCGACTGAAGCTTTCTTT

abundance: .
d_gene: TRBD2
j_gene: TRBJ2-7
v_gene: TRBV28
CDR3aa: CASSSRLAGAYEQYF
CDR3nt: TGTGCCAGCAGTTCCCGACTAGCGGGCGCCTACGAGCAGTACTTC

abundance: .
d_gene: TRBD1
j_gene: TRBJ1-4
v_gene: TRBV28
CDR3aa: CASSLLLGQGAPSNEKLFF
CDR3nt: TGTGCCAGCAGTTTATTATTGGGACAGGGGGCGCCGTCTAATGAAAAACTGTTTTTT

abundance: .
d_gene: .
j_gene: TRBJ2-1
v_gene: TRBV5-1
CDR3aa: CASSNHPLGNFASSYNEQFF
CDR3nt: TGCGCCAGCAGCAATCACCCATTGGGAAATTTTGCAAGCTCCTACAATGAGCAGTTCTTC

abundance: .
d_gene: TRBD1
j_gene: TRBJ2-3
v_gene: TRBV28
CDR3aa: CASSVTQGAGDTQYF
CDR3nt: TGTGCCAGCAGCGTGACCCAGGGGGCTGGCGATACGCAGTATTTT

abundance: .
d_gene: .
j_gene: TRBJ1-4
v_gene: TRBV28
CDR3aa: CASRKGGTNEKLFF
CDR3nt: TGTGCCAGCAGGAAAGGGGGAACTAATGAAAAACTGTTTTTT

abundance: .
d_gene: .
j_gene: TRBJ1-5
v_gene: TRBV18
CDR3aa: CASSPQRVGRDQPQHF
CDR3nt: TGTGCCAGCTCACCACAGCGGGTCGGACGGGATCAGCCCCAGCATTTT

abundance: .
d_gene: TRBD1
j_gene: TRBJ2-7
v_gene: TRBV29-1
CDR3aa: CSVVGGHEQYF
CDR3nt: TGCAGCGTTGTAGGGGGCCACGAGCAGTACTTC

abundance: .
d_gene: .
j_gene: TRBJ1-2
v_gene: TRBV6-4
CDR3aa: CASSGPGAGGYTF
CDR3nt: TGTGCCAGCAGTGGCCCGGGGGCAGGTGGCTACACCTTC

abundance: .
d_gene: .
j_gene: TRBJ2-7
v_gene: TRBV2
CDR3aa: CASRLGREQYF
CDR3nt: TGTGCCAGCAGGCTAGGGCGGGAGCAGTACTTC